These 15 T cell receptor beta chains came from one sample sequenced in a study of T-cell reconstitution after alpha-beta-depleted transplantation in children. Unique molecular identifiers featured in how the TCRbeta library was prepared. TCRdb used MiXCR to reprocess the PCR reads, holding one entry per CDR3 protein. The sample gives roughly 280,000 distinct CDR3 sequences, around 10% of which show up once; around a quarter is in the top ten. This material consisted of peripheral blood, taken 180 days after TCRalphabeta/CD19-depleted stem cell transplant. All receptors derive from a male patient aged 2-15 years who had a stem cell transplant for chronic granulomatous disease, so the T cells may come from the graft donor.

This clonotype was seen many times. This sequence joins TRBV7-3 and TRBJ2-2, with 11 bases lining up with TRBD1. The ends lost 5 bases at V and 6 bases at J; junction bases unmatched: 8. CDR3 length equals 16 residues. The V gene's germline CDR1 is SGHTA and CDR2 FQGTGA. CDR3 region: CASSARGQGGPGELFF. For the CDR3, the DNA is TGTGCCAGCAGCGCACGGGGACAGGGGGGACCCGGGGAGCTGTTTTTT.

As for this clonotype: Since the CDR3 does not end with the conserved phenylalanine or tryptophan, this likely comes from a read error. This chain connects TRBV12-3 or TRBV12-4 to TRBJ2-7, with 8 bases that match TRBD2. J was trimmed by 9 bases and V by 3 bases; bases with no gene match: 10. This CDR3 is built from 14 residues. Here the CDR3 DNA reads TGTGCCAGCAGTTTCGGTAGCGGGACTAACGTGCAGTACTCC. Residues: CASSFGSGTNVQYS.

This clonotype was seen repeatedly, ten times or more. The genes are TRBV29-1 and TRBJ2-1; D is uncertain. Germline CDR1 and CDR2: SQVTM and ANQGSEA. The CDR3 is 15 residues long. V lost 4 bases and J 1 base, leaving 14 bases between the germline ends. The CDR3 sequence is CSVGSSPQSYNEQFF. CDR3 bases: TGCAGCGTTGGCTCTTCTCCGCAATCCTACAATGAGCAGTTCTTC.

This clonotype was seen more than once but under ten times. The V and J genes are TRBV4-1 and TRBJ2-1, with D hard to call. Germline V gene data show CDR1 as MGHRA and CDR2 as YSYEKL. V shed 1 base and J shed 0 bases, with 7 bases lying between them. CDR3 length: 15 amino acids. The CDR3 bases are TGCGCCAGCAGCCAAGGATCGAGCTCCTACAATGAGCAGTTCTTC. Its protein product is CASSQGSSSYNEQFF.

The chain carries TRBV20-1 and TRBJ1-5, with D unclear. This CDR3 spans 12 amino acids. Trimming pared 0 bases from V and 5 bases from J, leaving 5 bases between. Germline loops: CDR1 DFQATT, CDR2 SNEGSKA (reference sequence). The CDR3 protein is CSARDPDQPQHF. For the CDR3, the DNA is TGCAGTGCTAGAGATCCTGATCAGCCCCAGCATTTT.

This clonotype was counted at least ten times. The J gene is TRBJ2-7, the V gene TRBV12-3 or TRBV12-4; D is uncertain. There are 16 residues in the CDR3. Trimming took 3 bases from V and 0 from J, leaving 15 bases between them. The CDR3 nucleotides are TGTGCCAGCAGTTTTGGTTGGAATGGTAGCTCCTACGAGCAGTACTTC. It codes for CASSFGWNGSSYEQYF.

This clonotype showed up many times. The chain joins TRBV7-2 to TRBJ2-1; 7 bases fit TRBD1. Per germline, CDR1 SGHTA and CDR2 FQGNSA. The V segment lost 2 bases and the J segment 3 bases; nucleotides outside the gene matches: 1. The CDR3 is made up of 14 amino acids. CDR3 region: CASSLNRGYNEQFF. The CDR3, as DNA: TGTGCCAGCAGCTTAAACAGGGGCTACAATGAGCAGTTCTTC.

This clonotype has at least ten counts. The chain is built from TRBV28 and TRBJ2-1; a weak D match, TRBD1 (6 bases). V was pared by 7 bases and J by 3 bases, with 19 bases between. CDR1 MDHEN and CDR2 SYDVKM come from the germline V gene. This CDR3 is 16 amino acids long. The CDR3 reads CASTEALGTNYNEQFF. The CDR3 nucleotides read TGTGCCAGCACCGAAGCCCTCGGGACAAACTACAATGAGCAGTTCTTC.

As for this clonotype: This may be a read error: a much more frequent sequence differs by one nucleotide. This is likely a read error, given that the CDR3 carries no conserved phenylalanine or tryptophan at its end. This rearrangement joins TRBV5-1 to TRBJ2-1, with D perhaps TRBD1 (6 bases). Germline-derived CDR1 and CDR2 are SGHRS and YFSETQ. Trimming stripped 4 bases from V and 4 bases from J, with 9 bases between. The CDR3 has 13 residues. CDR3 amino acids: CASSQTGYNEQFV. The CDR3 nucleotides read TGCGCCAGCAGCCAAACAGGGTACAATGAGCAGTTCGTC.

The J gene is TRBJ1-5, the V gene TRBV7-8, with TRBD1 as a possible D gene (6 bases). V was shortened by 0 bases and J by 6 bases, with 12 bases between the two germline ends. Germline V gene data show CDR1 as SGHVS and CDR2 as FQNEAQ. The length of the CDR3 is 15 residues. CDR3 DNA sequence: TGTGCCAGCAGCTTAGCCCCGGGGGCTTTTCAGCCCCAGCATTTT. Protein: CASSLAPGAFQPQHF.

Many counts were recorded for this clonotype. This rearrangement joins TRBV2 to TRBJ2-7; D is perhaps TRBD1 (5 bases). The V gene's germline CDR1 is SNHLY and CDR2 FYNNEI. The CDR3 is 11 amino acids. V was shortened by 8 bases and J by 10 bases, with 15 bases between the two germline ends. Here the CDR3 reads CASGTGPPQYF. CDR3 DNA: TGTGCCAGCGGAACAGGTCCTCCCCAGTACTTC.

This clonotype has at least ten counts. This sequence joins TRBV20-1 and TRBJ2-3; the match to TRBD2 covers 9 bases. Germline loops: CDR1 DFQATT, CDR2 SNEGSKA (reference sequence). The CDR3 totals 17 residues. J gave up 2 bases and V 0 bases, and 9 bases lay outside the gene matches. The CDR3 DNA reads TGCAGTGCTAGAGATTCGCGGATAGCGGGGGTCACAGATACGCAGTATTTT. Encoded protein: CSARDSRIAGVTDTQYF.

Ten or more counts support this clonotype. The CDR3 DNA reads as TGTGCCAGCAGCTTGTCTGTACGGAAGGAGACCCAGTACTTC. As protein: CASSLSVRKETQYF. The gene calls are TRBV5-4 and TRBJ2-5; no reliable D call. The CDR3 loop spans 14 amino acids. The germline gives CDR1 SGHNT, CDR2 YYREEE (reference sequence). The V gene lost 1 base and the J gene lost 5 bases, with 12 bases spanning the gap.

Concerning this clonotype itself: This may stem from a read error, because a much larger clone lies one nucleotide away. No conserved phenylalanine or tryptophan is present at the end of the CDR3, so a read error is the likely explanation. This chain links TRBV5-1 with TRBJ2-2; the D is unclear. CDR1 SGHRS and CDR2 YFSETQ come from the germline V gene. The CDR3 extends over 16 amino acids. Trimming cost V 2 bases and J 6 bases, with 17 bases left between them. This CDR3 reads CASSLDGTPVAGELFL. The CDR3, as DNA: TGCGCCAGCAGCTTAGACGGAACCCCAGTCGCCGGGGAGCTGTTTTTA.

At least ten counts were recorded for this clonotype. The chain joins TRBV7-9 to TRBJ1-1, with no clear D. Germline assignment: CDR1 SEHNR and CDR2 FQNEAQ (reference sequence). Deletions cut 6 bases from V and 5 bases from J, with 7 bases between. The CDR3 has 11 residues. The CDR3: CASRWVTEAFF. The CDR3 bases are TGTGCCAGCAGATGGGTTACTGAAGCTTTCTTT.